One and the same sample provided the 27 T cell receptor beta chains below, sequenced in a study of blood T cells in healthy people across ages. Sample-barcoded 5' priming and a J-beta primer mix drove a second PCR of about 6 to 11 cycles. TCRdb redid the calling of the 5' RACE reads with MiXCR, one entry per CDR3 protein. The sample lists about a million distinct CDR3 sequences, 45% to 60% occurring once. Sequencing input: blood. The receptors come from a woman aged 55-70 years in good health.

V gene TRBV25-1 combines with J gene TRBJ2-4; unclear D gene. The end of the DNA aligns better with TRBJ2-7, so the J call may be wrong. This CDR3 spans 15 amino acids. The V gene's germline CDR1 is MGHDK and CDR2 SYGVNS. The CDR3 DNA reads as TGTGCCAGCAGTCTAAGTCGAAACCCCTTTTACGAGCAGTACTTC. It encodes CASSLSRNPFYEQYF.

The chain carries TRBV21-1 and TRBJ2-7; TRBD1, as called in the table, went unchecked against the DNA. TRBV21-1 is labeled a pseudogene. This CDR3 has 16 amino acids. CDR3 DNA sequence: TGTGCCAGCAGCCTCCCTGGATTGGACAGTGCCTACGAGCAGTACTTC. It codes for CASSLPGLDSAYEQYF.

The chain employs TRBV7-9 and TRBJ2-5; 13 bases fit TRBD2. Judging by the DNA end, TRBJ2-7 fits better; the J call may be wrong. The CDR3 covers 17 residues. Looked up from germline, CDR1 is SEHNR and CDR2 is FQNEAQ (reference sequence). The chain's CDR3 is CASSSKPGLAGIYEQYF. The CDR3 nucleotides read TGTGCCAGCAGCTCAAAGCCGGGACTAGCGGGAATCTACGAGCAGTACTTC.

Only a few counts were recorded for this clonotype. V is TRBV4-2 and J is TRBJ1-4; D may be TRBD1 (5 bases). V lost 5 bases and J lost 4, with 14 bases in between. CDR3 length: 15 amino acids. CDR1 and CDR2 (germline): LGHNA, YNFKEQ. CDR3 region: CASSTGHGDNEKLFF. In nucleotides, the CDR3 is TGTGCCAGCAGCACAGGTCACGGAGATAATGAAAAACTGTTTTTT.

This clonotype was picked up one time. The chain joins TRBV20-1 to TRBJ1-2, with 8 bases aligning to TRBD1. The ends lost 6 bases at V and 0 bases at J; junction bases unmatched: 12. The V gene's germline CDR1 is DFQATT and CDR2 SNEGSKA (reference sequence). The CDR3 spans 16 residues. CDR3 in amino acids: CSARDRMRVANYGYTF. CDR3 coding DNA: TGCAGTGCCCGGGACAGGATGAGGGTAGCTAACTATGGCTACACCTTC.

The rearrangement uses TRBV6-2 or TRBV6-3 and TRBJ2-4, with D tentatively TRBD2 (5 bases). The germline V and J ends were trimmed by 7 bases and 4 bases, with 14 bases remaining between them. The CDR3 contains 14 residues. Germline loops: CDR1 MNHEY, CDR2 SVGEGT. The CDR3 bases are TGTGCCAGCACTGCCGGACTCTTTAAAAACATTCAGTACTTC. Protein: CASTAGLFKNIQYF.

V usage is TRBV7-3 and J usage is TRBJ2-4, with 9 bases fitting TRBD2. Near its end, the DNA agrees better with TRBJ2-7, so the J call may be wrong. CDR3 length equals 15 residues. Germline CDR1 SGHTA, CDR2 FQGTGA. CDR3 in DNA: TGTGCCAGCGGCCTATGGACTAGCGCAAACTACGAGCAGTACTTC. It yields the protein CASGLWTSANYEQYF.

V is TRBV25-1 and J is TRBJ1-2; a weak D match, TRBD1 (5 bases). Per the germline V gene, CDR1 is MGHDK and CDR2 is SYGVNS. The V end lost 1 base, the J end lost 2 bases, and 8 bases lay between the germline ends. The CDR3 contains 14 residues. The CDR3 DNA is TGTGCCAGCAGTGAATCGGGGGGGAACTATGGCTACACCTTC. Translating gives CASSESGGNYGYTF.

Only a few counts were recorded for this clonotype. V usage is TRBV12-3 or TRBV12-4 and J usage is TRBJ2-5; 14 nucleotides align to TRBD2. The CDR3 is made up of 17 amino acids. Unmatched junction bases numbered 7, after V lost 2 bases and J lost 5 bases. The CDR3 spells CASSLWGLAGDRETQYF. The CDR3 coding sequence is TGTGCCAGCAGTTTATGGGGACTAGCGGGAGATCGGGAGACCCAGTACTTC.

The V gene is TRBV29-1, the J gene TRBJ2-7, with 8 bases identical to TRBD1. This CDR3 region has 15 residues. The germline V gene has CDR1 SQVTM and CDR2 ANQGSEA. J gave up 1 base and V 7 bases, and 12 bases lay outside the gene matches. CDR3 sequence: CSAAGMTGESYEQYF. DNA for the CDR3: TGCAGCGCCGCCGGTATGACAGGGGAATCCTACGAGCAGTACTTC.

The rearrangement links TRBV7-2 to TRBJ2-7; D unclear. The J call may be wrong; the DNA end is better matched by TRBJ2-4. The CDR3 contains 14 residues. CDR1 and CDR2 (germline): SGHTA, FQGNSA. The CDR3 DNA reads as TGTGCCAGCAGCTTAGCTCAGACCAAAAACATTCAGTACTTC. Protein: CASSLAQTKNIQYF.

This clonotype has just one count. The chain recombines TRBV28 with TRBJ2-7, with no clear D. The CDR3 covers 8 residues. Trimming removed 11 bases from V and 5 bases from J, with 4 bases in between. CDR1 and CDR2 from the germline V gene are MDHEN and SYDVKM. CDR3 sequence (DNA): TGTGCCTTCGACGAGCAGTACTTC. Its protein product is CAFDEQYF.

CDR3 protein: CASSRMSGGESKNIQYF. CDR3 sequence (DNA): TGTGCCAGCAGTCGGATGTCAGGGGGCGAGTCCAAAAACATTCAGTACTTC. The rearrangement links TRBV6-1 to TRBJ2-4; 8 nucleotides align to TRBD1. This CDR3 spans 17 amino acids. The germline V gene has CDR1 MNHNS and CDR2 SASEGT. With 5 bases clipped from V and 2 bases from J, the junction kept 11 bases outside the gene matches.

V usage is TRBV15 and J usage is TRBJ2-5; the match to TRBD2 covers 7 bases. V lost 0 bases and J lost 13; bases outside the gene matches: 8. CDR1 and CDR2 (germline): LNHNV, YYDKDF (reference sequence). CDR3 size: 13 residues. CDR3 loop: CATSRDLGGSPYF. In nucleotides, the CDR3 is TGTGCCACCAGCAGAGATCTTGGCGGGAGTCCGTACTTC.

The rearrangement uses TRBV18 and TRBJ2-4, with D possibly being TRBD1 (6 bases). This CDR3 has 13 residues. V lost 8 bases and J 2 bases, leaving 10 bases between the germline ends. In germline, CDR1 is KGHSH, CDR2 LQKENI. The DNA of the CDR3 is TGTGCCAGCGCAGGGGTGCCCAAAAACATTCAGTACTTC. It yields the protein CASAGVPKNIQYF.

The chain is built from TRBV20-1 and TRBJ2-7; 7 bases match TRBD2. The CDR3 runs 15 residues. CDR1 and CDR2 (germline): DFQATT, SNEGSKA (reference sequence). The V and J ends lost 1 base and 3 bases, in that order; junction bases with no gene match: 9. This CDR3 is CSARGNLAAVYEQYF. As DNA, the CDR3 is TGCAGTGCTAGAGGTAACCTAGCGGCGGTCTACGAGCAGTACTTC.

This clonotype was counted only a few times. V gene TRBV7-2 combines with J gene TRBJ2-1; 10 bases fit TRBD2. CDR1 is SGHTA, CDR2 FQGNSA, per germline. V was clipped by 5 bases and J by 4 bases; unmatched bases: 8. The CDR3 is 16 residues long. CDR3 region: CASSTIAGGAYNEQFF. The CDR3 nucleotides are TGTGCCAGCAGCACCATAGCGGGAGGAGCTTACAATGAGCAGTTCTTC.

This sequence joins TRBV7-8 and TRBJ2-6, with TRBD1 identical over 8 bases. The germline V gene has CDR1 SGHVS and CDR2 FQNEAQ. The CDR3 contains 16 residues. The ends lost 2 bases at V and 2 bases at J; junction bases unmatched: 2. This chain's CDR3 is CASSLLDRAGANVLTF. For the CDR3, the DNA is TGTGCCAGCAGCTTACTGGACAGGGCTGGGGCCAACGTCCTGACTTTC.

The chain has TRBV5-1 and TRBJ2-3, with a weak D call TRBD1 (6 bases). V gave up 1 base and J gave up 3 bases, with 18 bases separating them. Germline V CDR1 and CDR2: SGHRS, YFSETQ. The CDR3 is 17 amino acids. As DNA, the CDR3 is TGCGCCAGCAGCTTGTCTGGGACACCGGGCGGGACAGATACGCAGTATTTT. Its translation: CASSLSGTPGGTDTQYF.

The CDR3 bases are TGTGCCAGCAGTCCGACTCAAGGTCTTGGGACCCAGTACTTC. Translation: CASSPTQGLGTQYF. The chain uses TRBV27 and TRBJ2-5; no definite D call. This CDR3 spans 14 amino acids. Germline CDR1 is MNHEY and CDR2 is SMNVEV (reference sequence). V shed 5 bases and J shed 7 bases, with 17 bases lying between them.

For this clonotype: One base away lies a much larger clone, so this may be a sequencing read error. The chain joins TRBV16 to TRBJ1-5; D gene unclear. This CDR3 comprises 13 residues. Germline V gene lookup returns CDR1 KGHSY and CDR2 FQNENV. In DNA form, the CDR3 reads TGTGCCAGCAGCCCGCAGGAAAATCAGCCCCAGCAGTTT. This encodes CASSPQENQPQQF.

This clonotype was counted between two and nine times. J is TRBJ2-5 and V is TRBV5-1; D is unclear. The CDR3 has 13 residues. Germline V gives CDR1 SGHRS, CDR2 YFSETQ. Trimming cost V 2 bases and J 5 bases, with 10 bases left between them. The CDR3: CASSLGERETQYF. In DNA form, the CDR3 reads TGCGCCAGCAGCTTAGGAGAAAGGGAGACCCAGTACTTC. The variable domain in full, with the rest retrieved from reference TRBV5-1 and TRBJ2-5, is KAGVTQTPRYLIKTRGQQVTLSCSPISGHRSVSWYQQTPGQGLQFLFEYFSETQRNKGNFPGRFSGRQFSNSRSEMNVSTLELGDSALYLCASSLGERETQYFGPGTRLLVL.

This chain connects TRBV5-1 to TRBJ2-6, with D uncertain. The CDR3 runs 14 residues. Germline-derived CDR1 and CDR2 are SGHRS and YFSETQ. Trimming took off 7 bases at V and 3 bases at J, with 11 bases between the two ends. The CDR3 sequence is CASAPMDGANVLTF. The CDR3 region has the DNA TGCGCCAGCGCCCCGATGGATGGGGCCAACGTCCTGACTTTC.

This clonotype was counted a few times. CDR3 loop: CAIWRRKSRALYQETQYF. CDR3 coding DNA: TGTGCCATCTGGAGGCGAAAGTCCCGGGCCCTGTACCAAGAGACCCAGTACTTC. The J gene is TRBJ2-5, the V gene TRBV10-3, with D possibly matching TRBD2 (5 bases). Germline values: CDR1 ENHRY, CDR2 SYGVKD. V dropped 8 bases and J dropped 0 bases, with 25 bases sitting between them. This CDR3 contains 18 residues.

This clonotype was recorded once. V usage is TRBV3-1 and J usage is TRBJ2-3, with 7 nucleotides matching TRBD2. The germline CDR1 and CDR2 sequences are LGHDT and YNNKEL (reference sequence). CDR3 length: 17 amino acids. V gave up 1 base and J gave up 5 bases; unmatched junction bases: 12. CDR3 amino acids: CASSQGHKRGDRDTQYF. Here the CDR3 DNA reads TGTGCCAGCAGCCAAGGACATAAGCGGGGAGACAGAGATACGCAGTATTTT.

V is TRBV7-2 and J is TRBJ2-3; tentative D call: TRBD1 (5 bases). The CDR3 is 15 amino acids. Looked up from germline, CDR1 is SGHTA and CDR2 is FQGNSA. V shed 6 bases and J shed 2 bases, with 15 bases lying between them. In DNA, the CDR3 is TGTGCCAGCAGAAATCAGGGCCTAAACACAGATACGCAGTATTTT. Its translation: CASRNQGLNTDTQYF.

This clonotype was detected a few times. The V gene is TRBV20-1, the J gene TRBJ2-3, with D hard to call. The CDR3 consists of 15 residues. V lost 1 base to trimming and J lost 0 bases, with 11 bases between them. Looked up from germline, CDR1 is DFQATT and CDR2 is SNEGSKA (reference sequence). The CDR3: CSARGWGTSTDTQYF. DNA of the CDR3: TGCAGTGCTAGAGGCTGGGGTACTAGCACAGATACGCAGTATTTT.